This paragraph reports one T cell receptor beta chain. Its target is not known. This sample is drawn from a study of cytomegalovirus exposure and HLA in healthy donors. Points from the study as a whole: The TCR clusters that emerged in the first cohort tended, a later analysis found, to co-occur in the 110 or so validation repertoires.

Profiling relied on immunoSEQ multiplex PCR, and the TCRdb table lists in-frame clones only, not all of them. The profile shows some 170,000 clones, around nine tenths of them singletons. The CDR3 extends over 17 amino acids. Trimming cost V 1 base and J 2 bases, with 15 bases left between them. Germline lookup yields CDR1 SGHVS and CDR2 FNYEAQ. The sequenced material came from PBMCs. The chain is built from TRBV7-6 and TRBJ2-1; D perhaps matches TRBD2 (6 bases). The receptor comes from a man aged 18-30 years in good health and CMV-seropositive. CDR3 protein: CASSLGGGTTPYNEQFF. The CDR3 nucleotides read TGTGCCAGCAGCTTAGGTGGAGGGACCACCCCCTACAATGAGCAGTTCTTC.